This TCR beta chain appears in the sequencing data of a study of T cell changes during pregnancy in multiple sclerosis. With 6 bases clipped from V and 1 base from J, the junction kept 5 bases outside the gene matches. The CDR3 runs to 15 residues. Germline CDR1 and CDR2: SNHLY and FYNNEI. The table came from immunoSEQ multiplex PCR; TCRdb's copy has only in-frame clones and leaves some out. The sample shows tens of thousands of clones, around 93% of them seen only once. The chain employs TRBV2 and TRBJ1-3; 8 positions agree with TRBD1. The receptor was derived from a female donor with multiple sclerosis, enrolled in a pregnancy study. The source was peripheral blood, collected after pregnancy. In nucleotides, the CDR3 is TGTGCCAGCAGGGACAGGGCCCTATCTGGAAACACCATATATTTT. Translation gives CASRDRALSGNTIYF. Drawing the rest from reference TRBV2 and TRBJ1-3, the complete variable domain is EPEVTQTPSHQVTQMGQEVILRCVPISNHLYFYWYRQILGQKVEFLVSFYNNEISEKSEIFDDQFSVERPDGSNFTLKIRSTKLEDSAMYFCASRDRALSGNTIYFGEGSWLTVV.